These 5 T cell receptor beta chains share one sample of origin, sequenced in a study of shared clonotypes between healthy human individuals. The assay was immunoSEQ multiplex PCR, and TCRdb's table has in-frame clones only and misses some. Of roughly 1 million clones listed, 75% to 80% are singletons. Sequencing was carried out using memory CD4+ T cells from PBMCs. Subset described: CD45RA-negative fraction. The receptors stem from a man aged 18 to 30 in good health. Some clones in this sample may be carry-over from other donors' samples.

The chain has TRBV7-2 and TRBJ1-1; TRBD1 is a possible D gene (6 bases). Trimming took 3 bases from V and 7 from J, leaving 9 bases between them. Germline V lookup: CDR1 SGHTA, CDR2 FQGNSA. CDR3 length: 12 residues. CDR3 nucleotides: TGTGCCAGCAGCTTTTTCAGGGGTGAAGCTTTCTTT. Translating gives CASSFFRGEAFF.

The rearrangement uses TRBV6-1 and TRBJ1-4; a weak D match, TRBD1 (5 bases). Trimming removed 7 bases from V and 3 bases from J, with 15 bases in between. This CDR3 region has 15 residues. Looked up from germline, CDR1 is MNHNS and CDR2 is SASEGT. The CDR3 spells CASNTEGLANEKLFF. The CDR3, as DNA: TGTGCCAGCAATACCGAGGGGTTAGCTAATGAAAAACTGTTTTTT.

V gene TRBV18 combines with J gene TRBJ2-7; TRBD2 aligns across 8 bases. With V trimmed by 1 base and J by 4 bases, 9 bases remained unmatched. Germline values: CDR1 KGHSH, CDR2 LQKENI. The length of the CDR3 is 16 residues. This chain's CDR3 is CASSPLGSGTPYEQYF. In DNA form, the CDR3 reads TGTGCCAGCTCACCACTCGGTAGCGGGACGCCATACGAGCAGTACTTC.

This clone has only one observation. V gene TRBV7-2 combines with J gene TRBJ2-5; unclear D gene. Trimming removed 5 bases at V and 5 bases at J, with 18 bases between. CDR3 length: 15 amino acids. From germline, CDR1 is SGHTA and CDR2 FQGNSA. DNA of the CDR3: TGTGCCAGCAGCGCCCAGTCCGGGTACGGGGAGACCCAGTACTTC. Its translation is CASSAQSGYGETQYF.

V and J are TRBV9 and TRBJ1-2, with 8 positions matching TRBD1. CDR3 length: 14 residues. J was trimmed by 2 bases and V by 5 bases; bases with no gene match: 5. The germline V gene encodes CDR1 SGDLS and CDR2 YYNGEE. The CDR3, as DNA: TGTGCCAGCAGTAATAACAGGGGGAACTATGGCTACACCTTC. The encoded protein is CASSNNRGNYGYTF.